The subject of this entry is one T cell receptor beta chain. Likely a read error: the CDR3 ends without its conserved phenylalanine or tryptophan. The data stem from a study of tumor-infiltrating lymphocytes in primary liver carcinoma. Production of TCR beta cDNA used roughly 0.55 ug total RNA together with a constant-region primer. It was through three nested multiplex PCR rounds of slightly modified ARM-PCR that TCR beta libraries arose. Researchers ran the first two PCR rounds for approximately 9 cycles each with TRBV1-TRBV30 forward primers and a C-beta reverse primer. TCRdb redid the calling of the multiplex PCR reads with MiXCR, one entry per CDR3 protein. The sample includes tens of thousands of distinct CDR3 sequences, about 80% of them seen just once. The CDR3 runs to 16 residues. Germline CDR1 is LGHNT and CDR2 is FRNRAP. Between the trimmed V and J ends, which lost 5 bases and 6 bases, there was a span of 20 bases.

Co-extraction of RNA and DNA was performed on roughly 20-33 mg of unsorted bulk tissue. Without exception, tumor samples held over 90% viable tumor cells. The clonotype was recovered from a man aged 40-55 years with primary liver carcinoma and hepatitis B virus infection. The sequencing input was liver tumor tissue from sampling region 3. Indicated subset: tumor region T3, left-lateral pole. V gene TRBV12-5 combines with J gene TRBJ2-1; tentative D call: TRBD2 (5 bases). CDR3 amino acids: CASGPSRGGTFNEQFL. The CDR3 DNA is TGTGCTAGTGGTCCCAGTCGGGGTGGAACTTTCAATGAGCAGTTCCTC.